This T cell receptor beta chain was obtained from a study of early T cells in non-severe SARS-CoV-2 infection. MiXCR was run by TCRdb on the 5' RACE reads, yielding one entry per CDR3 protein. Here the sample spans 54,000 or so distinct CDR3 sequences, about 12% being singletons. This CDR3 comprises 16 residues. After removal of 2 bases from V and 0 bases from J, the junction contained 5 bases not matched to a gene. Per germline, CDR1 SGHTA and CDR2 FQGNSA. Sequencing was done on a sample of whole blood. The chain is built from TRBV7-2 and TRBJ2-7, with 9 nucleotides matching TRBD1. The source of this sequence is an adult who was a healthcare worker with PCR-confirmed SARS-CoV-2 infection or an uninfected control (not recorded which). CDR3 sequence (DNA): TGTGCCAGCAGCTTAAGCGGACAGGGGAGCTCCTACGAGCAGTACTTC. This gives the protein CASSLSGQGSSYEQYF.